This T cell receptor (beta chain) was recovered during a study of blood T cell repertoires in COVID-19. Study at large: Acute and convalescent COVID-19 specimens originated in the United States, Italy and Spain. The analysed material was cDNA or gDNA that came from T cells, B-cell-depleted T cells, or PBMCs.

Authors' processing steps: Counts of nucleated cells, estimated from reference gene primer amplification, were obtained. The data were produced by immunoSEQ multiplex PCR, yet TCRdb's version contains in-frame clones alone and is incomplete. D and trimming were read from the DNA, whereas the V and J calls and clone size are those reported in that table. The table has about 77,000 clones, around 88% seen once. The germline V gene encodes CDR1 SQVTM and CDR2 ANQGSEA. CDR3 length: 13 amino acids. The V and J ends lost 4 bases and 7 bases, in that order; junction bases with no gene match: 8. The sequenced sample was peripheral blood. The receptor's source is a woman over 75 with acute or convalescent COVID-19. The chain combines TRBV29-1 with TRBJ2-7; 9 positions agree with TRBD2. The CDR3 DNA reads TGCAGCGTTGTCGAGGGACTAGCTGGAGAGCAGTACTTC. Its translation: CSVVEGLAGEQYF.